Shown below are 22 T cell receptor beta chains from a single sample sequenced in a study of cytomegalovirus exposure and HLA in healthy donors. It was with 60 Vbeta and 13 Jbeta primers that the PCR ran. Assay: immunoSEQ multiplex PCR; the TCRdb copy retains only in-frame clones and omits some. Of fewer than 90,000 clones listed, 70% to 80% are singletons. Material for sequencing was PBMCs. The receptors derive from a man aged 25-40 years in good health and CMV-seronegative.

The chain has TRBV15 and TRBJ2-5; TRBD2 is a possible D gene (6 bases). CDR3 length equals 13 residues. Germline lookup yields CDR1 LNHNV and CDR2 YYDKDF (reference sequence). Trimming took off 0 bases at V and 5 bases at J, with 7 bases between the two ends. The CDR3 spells CATSRDRGETQYF. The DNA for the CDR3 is TGTGCCACCAGCAGAGACCGGGGGGAGACCCAGTACTTC.

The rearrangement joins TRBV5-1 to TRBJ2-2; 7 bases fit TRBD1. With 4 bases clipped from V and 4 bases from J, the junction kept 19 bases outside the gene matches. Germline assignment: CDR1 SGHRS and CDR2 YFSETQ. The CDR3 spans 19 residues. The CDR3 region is CASSGTQGTPFTPTGELFF. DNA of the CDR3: TGCGCCAGCAGCGGAACACAGGGGACACCCTTTACCCCCACCGGGGAGCTGTTTTTT.

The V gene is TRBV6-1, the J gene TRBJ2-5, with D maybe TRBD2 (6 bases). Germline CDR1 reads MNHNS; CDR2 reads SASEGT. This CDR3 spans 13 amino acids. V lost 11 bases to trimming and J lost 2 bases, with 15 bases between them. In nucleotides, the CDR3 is TGTGCCTCCCGGAGGGCGGAACAAGAGACCCAGTACTTC. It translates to CASRRAEQETQYF.

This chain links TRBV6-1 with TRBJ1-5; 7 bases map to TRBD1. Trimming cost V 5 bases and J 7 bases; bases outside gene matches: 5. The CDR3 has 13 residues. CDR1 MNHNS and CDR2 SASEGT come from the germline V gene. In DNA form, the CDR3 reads TGTGCCAGCAGTTTCCGGGACAGCCAGCCCCAGCATTTT. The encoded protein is CASSFRDSQPQHF.

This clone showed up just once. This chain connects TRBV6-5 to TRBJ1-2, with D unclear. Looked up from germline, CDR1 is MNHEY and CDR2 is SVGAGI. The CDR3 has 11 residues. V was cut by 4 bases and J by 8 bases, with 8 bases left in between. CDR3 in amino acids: CASSSSAGYTF. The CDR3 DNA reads TGTGCCAGCAGTTCCTCAGCGGGCTACACCTTC.

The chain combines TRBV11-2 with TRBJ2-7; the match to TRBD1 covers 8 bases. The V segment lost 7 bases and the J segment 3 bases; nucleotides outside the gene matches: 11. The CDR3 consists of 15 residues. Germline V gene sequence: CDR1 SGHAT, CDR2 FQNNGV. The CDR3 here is CASTSGQATYYEQYF. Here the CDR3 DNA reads TGTGCCAGCACCTCGGGACAGGCAACCTACTACGAGCAGTACTTC.

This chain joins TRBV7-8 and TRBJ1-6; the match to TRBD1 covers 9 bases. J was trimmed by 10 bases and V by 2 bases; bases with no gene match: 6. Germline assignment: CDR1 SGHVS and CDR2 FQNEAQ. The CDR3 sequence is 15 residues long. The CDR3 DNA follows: TGTGCCAGCAGCTTACCCGGGACAGGGACCTCACCCCTCCACTTT. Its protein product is CASSLPGTGTSPLHF.

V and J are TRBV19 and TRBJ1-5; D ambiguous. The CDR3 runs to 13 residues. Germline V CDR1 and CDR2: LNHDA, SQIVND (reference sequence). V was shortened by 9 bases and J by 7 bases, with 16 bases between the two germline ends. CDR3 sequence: CASRPLAWQPQHF. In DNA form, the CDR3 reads TGTGCCAGCCGGCCGCTAGCATGGCAGCCCCAGCATTTT. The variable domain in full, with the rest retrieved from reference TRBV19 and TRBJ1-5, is DGGITQSPKYLFRKEGQNVTLSCEQNLNHDAMYWYRQDPGQGLRLIYYSQIVNDFQKGDIAEGYSVSREKKESFPLTVTSAQKNPTAFYLCASRPLAWQPQHFGDGTRLSIL.

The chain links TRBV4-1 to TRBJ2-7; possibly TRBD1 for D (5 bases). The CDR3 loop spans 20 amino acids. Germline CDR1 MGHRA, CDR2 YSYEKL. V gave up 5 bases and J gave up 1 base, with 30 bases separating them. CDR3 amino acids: CASSYTPRLGKEGDSYEQYF. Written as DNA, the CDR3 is TGCGCCAGCAGCTATACGCCAAGGCTTGGGAAAGAAGGGGATTCCTACGAGCAGTACTTC.

CDR3 in amino acids: CASGGSNQPQHF. The CDR3 bases are TGTGCCAGCGGGGGGAGCAATCAGCCCCAGCATTTT. The chain couples TRBV6-6 to TRBJ1-5; weak D call: TRBD1 (5 bases). The CDR3 length is 12 residues. V shed 8 bases and J shed 1 base, with 6 bases lying between them. Germline CDR1 is MNHNY and CDR2 is SVGAGI (reference sequence).

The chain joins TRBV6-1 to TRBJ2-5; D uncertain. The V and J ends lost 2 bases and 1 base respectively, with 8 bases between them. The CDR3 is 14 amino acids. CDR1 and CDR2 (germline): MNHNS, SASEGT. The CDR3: CASSERGLQETQYF. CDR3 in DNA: TGTGCCAGCAGTGAACGAGGTCTCCAAGAGACCCAGTACTTC.

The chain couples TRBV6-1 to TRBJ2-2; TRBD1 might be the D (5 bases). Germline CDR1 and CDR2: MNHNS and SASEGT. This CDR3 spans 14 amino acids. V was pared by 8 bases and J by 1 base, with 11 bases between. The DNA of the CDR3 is TGTGCCAGCCATAGACAGAGGAACACCGGGGAGCTGTTTTTT. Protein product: CASHRQRNTGELFF.

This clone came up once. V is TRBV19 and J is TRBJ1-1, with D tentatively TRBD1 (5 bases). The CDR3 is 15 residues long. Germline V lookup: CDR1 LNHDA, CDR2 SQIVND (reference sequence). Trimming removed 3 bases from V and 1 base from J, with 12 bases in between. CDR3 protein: CASSMLQGRNTEAFF. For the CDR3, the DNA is TGTGCCAGTAGTATGCTCCAGGGTCGGAACACTGAAGCTTTCTTT.

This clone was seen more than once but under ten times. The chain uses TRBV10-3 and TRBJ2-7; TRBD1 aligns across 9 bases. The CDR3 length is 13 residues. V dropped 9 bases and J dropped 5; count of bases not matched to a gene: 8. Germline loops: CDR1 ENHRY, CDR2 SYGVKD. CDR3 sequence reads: CAIPTGQGHEQYF. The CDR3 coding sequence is TGTGCCATTCCAACGGGACAGGGCCACGAGCAGTACTTC.

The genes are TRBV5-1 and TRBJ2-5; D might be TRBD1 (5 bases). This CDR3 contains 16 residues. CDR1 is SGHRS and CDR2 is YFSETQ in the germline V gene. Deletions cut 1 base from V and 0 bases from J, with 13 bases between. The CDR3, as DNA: TGCGCCAGCAGCTTGATTGGGGCTACGGACCAAGAGACCCAGTACTTC. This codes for CASSLIGATDQETQYF.

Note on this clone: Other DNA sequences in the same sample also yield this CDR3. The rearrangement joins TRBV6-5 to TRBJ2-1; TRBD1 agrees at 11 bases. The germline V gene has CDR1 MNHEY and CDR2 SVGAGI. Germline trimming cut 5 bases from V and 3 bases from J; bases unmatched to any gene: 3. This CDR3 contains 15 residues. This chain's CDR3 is CASSPGTGGYNEQFF. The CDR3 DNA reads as TGTGCCAGCAGTCCCGGGACAGGGGGCTACAATGAGCAGTTCTTC.

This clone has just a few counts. The CDR3 here is CASSRAGGGWTEAFF. Here the CDR3 DNA reads TGTGCCAGCAGCCGGGCGGGAGGCGGATGGACTGAAGCTTTCTTT. The J gene is TRBJ1-1, the V gene TRBV11-2; D is uncertain. The CDR3 covers 15 residues. The V end lost 5 bases, the J end lost 5 bases, and 18 bases lay between the germline ends. Germline V gene lookup returns CDR1 SGHAT and CDR2 FQNNGV.

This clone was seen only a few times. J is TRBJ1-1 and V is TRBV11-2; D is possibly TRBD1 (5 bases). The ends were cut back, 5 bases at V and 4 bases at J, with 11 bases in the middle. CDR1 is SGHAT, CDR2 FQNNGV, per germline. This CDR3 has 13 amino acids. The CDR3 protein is CASSPQGGTEAFF. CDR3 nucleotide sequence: TGTGCCAGCAGCCCCCAGGGAGGCACTGAAGCTTTCTTT.

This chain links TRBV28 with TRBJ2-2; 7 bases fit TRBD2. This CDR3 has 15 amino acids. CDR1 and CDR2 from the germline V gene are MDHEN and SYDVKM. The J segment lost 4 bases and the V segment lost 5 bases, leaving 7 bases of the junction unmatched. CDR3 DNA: TGTGCCAGCAGTGACCCCCGGGAGGCCACCGGGGAGCTGTTTTTT. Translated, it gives CASSDPREATGELFF.

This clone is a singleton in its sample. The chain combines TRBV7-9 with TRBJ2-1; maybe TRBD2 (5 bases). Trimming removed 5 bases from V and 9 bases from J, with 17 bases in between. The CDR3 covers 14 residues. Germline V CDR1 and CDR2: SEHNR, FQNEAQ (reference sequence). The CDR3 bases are TGTGCCAGCAGCCCGAGGGCCAGATCGGGTGAGCAGTTCTTC. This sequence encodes CASSPRARSGEQFF.

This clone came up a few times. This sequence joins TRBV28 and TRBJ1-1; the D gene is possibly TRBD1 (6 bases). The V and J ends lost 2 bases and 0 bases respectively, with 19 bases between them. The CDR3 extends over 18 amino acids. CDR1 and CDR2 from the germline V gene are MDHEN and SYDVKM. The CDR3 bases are TGTGCCAGCAGTTTAGCCTCCCTCGCGACAGGACTGAACACTGAAGCTTTCTTT. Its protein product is CASSLASLATGLNTEAFF.

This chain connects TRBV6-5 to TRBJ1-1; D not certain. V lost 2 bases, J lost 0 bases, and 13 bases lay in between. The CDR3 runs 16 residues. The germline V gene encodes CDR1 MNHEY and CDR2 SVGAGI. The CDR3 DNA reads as TGTGCCAGCAGTTACGTACAATACAGTTTGAACACTGAAGCTTTCTTT. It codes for CASSYVQYSLNTEAFF.